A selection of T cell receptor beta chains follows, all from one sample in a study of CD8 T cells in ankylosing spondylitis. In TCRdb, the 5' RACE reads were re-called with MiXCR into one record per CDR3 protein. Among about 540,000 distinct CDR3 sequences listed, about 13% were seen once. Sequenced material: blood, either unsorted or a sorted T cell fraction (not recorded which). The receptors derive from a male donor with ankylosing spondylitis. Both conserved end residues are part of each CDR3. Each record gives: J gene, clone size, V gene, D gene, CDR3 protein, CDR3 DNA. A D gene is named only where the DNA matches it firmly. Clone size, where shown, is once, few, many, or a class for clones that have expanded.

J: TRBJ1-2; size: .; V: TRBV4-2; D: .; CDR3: CASSQEKADYGYTF; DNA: TGTGCCAGCAGCCAAGAGAAAGCGGACTATGGCTACACCTTC
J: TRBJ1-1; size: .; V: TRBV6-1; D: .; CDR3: CASIEDIYTEAFF; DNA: TGTGCCAGCATTGAAGACATTTACACTGAAGCTTTCTTT
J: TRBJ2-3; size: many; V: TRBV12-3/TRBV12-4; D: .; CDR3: CASTHSHTQYF; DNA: TGTGCCAGCACCCATAGCCATACGCAGTATTTT
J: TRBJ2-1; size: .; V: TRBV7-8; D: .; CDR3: CASSILALSSYNEQFF; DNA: TGTGCCAGCAGCATCCTAGCGTTGAGCTCCTACAATGAGCAGTTCTTC
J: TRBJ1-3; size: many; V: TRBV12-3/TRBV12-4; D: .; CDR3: CASSRWSAGNTIYF; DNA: TGTGCCAGCAGCCGGTGGTCTGCTGGAAACACCATATATTTT
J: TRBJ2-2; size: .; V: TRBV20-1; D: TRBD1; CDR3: CSAPRLGQGTGELFF; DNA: TGCAGTGCTCCCCGCCTGGGACAGGGAACCGGGGAGCTGTTTTTT
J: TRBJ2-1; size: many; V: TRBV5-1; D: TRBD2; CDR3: CASSLGAGTSGNEQFF; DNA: TGCGCCAGCAGCTTGGGGGCCGGGACTAGCGGGAATGAGCAGTTCTTC
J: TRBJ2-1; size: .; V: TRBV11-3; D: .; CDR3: CASTRSRVGNEQFF; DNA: TGTGCCAGCACCCGCTCGAGAGTAGGGAATGAGCAGTTCTTC
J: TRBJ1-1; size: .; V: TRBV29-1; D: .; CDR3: CSVEQPVNWATEAFF; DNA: TGCAGCGTTGAACAGCCGGTAAATTGGGCCACTGAAGCTTTCTTT
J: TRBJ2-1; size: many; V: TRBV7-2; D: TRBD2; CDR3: CASSSGGLADNEQFF; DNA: TGTGCCAGCAGCTCAGGGGGACTAGCGGACAATGAGCAGTTCTTC
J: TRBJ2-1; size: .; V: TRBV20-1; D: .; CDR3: CSARWTEYNEQFF; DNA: TGCAGTGCTAGATGGACGGAGTACAATGAGCAGTTCTTC
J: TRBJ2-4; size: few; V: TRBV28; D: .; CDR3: CASSPAPGDPAKNIQYF; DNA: TGTGCCAGCAGTCCAGCCCCAGGGGATCCGGCCAAAAACATTCAGTACTTC
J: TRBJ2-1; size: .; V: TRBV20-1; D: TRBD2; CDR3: CSAPLAGGGEFF; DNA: TGCAGTGCTCCACTCGCGGGAGGCGGGGAGTTCTTC
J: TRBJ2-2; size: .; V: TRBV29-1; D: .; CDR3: CSVAFSTGELFF; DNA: TGCAGCGTTGCTTTTTCGACCGGGGAGCTGTTTTTT
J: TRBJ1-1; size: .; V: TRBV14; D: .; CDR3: CASSQTPPAHSMNTEAFF; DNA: TGTGCCAGCAGCCAAACCCCACCGGCACACTCCATGAACACTGAAGCTTTCTTT
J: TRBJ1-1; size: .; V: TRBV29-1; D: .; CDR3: CSVEGGDKGSGGRTEAFF; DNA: TGCAGCGTTGAAGGGGGTGACAAGGGATCCGGAGGACGTACTGAAGCTTTCTTT
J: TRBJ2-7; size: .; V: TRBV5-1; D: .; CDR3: CASSLGSHEQYF; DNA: TGCGCCAGCAGCTTGGGGTCACACGAGCAGTACTTC
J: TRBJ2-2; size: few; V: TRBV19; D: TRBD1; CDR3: CASSDRGRIGELFF; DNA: TGTGCCAGTAGTGACAGGGGGCGGATCGGGGAGCTGTTTTTT
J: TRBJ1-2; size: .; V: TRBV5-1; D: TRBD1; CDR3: CASSPESRGQGAFNYGYTF; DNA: TGCGCCAGCAGCCCCGAAAGCCGGGGACAGGGGGCTTTTAACTATGGCTACACCTTC
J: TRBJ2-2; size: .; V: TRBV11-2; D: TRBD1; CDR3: CASLRGRGSGELFF; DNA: TGTGCCAGCCTCAGGGGGCGCGGTTCCGGGGAGCTGTTTTTT
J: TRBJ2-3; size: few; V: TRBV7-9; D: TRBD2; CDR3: CASSSRWGGVADTQYF; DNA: TGTGCCAGCAGCTCCCGATGGGGAGGGGTAGCAGATACGCAGTATTTT
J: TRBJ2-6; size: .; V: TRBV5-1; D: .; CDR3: CASRHHPSGANVLTF; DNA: TGCGCCAGCAGACACCACCCCTCTGGGGCCAACGTCCTGACTTTC
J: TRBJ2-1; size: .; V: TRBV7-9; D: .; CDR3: CASSLVPYEQFF; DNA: TGTGCCAGCAGCTTAGTTCCGTACGAGCAGTTCTTC
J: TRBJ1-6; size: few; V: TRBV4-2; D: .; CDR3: CASSQLTAVSSPLHF; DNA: TGTGCCAGCAGCCAGCTCACGGCGGTTAGTTCACCCCTCCACTTT
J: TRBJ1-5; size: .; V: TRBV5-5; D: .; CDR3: CASSYWGGEYQPQHF; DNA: TGTGCCAGCAGTTATTGGGGCGGAGAATATCAGCCCCAGCATTTT
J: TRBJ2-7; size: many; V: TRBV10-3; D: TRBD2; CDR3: CAISDLGLAGEREQYF; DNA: TGTGCCATCAGTGACCTCGGACTAGCGGGAGAACGCGAGCAGTACTTC
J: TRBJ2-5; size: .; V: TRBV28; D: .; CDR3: CASSLSRETQYF; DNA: TGTGCCAGCAGTTTATCCCGAGAGACCCAGTACTTC
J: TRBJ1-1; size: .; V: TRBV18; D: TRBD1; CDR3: CASSPQDRRGTEAFF; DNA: TGTGCCAGCTCACCCCAGGACAGGAGGGGCACTGAAGCTTTCTTT
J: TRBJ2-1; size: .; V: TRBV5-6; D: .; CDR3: CASIAAKSSSYNEQFF; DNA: TGTGCCAGCATCGCAGCTAAATCGAGCTCCTACAATGAGCAGTTCTTC
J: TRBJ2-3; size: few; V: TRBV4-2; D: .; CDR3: CASSRAAADTQYF; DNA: TGTGCCAGCAGCCGAGCCGCGGCAGATACGCAGTATTTT
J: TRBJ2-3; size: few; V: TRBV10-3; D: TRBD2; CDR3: CAISAYGTSGRRRGTDTQYF; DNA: TGTGCCATCAGTGCCTACGGGACTAGCGGGCGTCGGCGGGGCACAGATACGCAGTATTTT
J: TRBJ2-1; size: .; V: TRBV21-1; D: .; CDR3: CASSNDSFNEQFF; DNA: TGTGCCAGCAGCAACGACAGCTTCAATGAGCAGTTCTTC
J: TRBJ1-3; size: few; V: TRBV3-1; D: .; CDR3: CASSQALGESSGNTIYF; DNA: TGTGCCAGCAGCCAAGCTCTCGGGGAGAGCTCTGGAAACACCATATATTTT
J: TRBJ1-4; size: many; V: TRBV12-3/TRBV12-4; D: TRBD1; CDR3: CASSLGTGGWKLFF; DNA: TGTGCCAGCAGTTTAGGGACAGGGGGCTGGAAACTGTTTTTT
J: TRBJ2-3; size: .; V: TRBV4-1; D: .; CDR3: CASSRRGLMEGDTQYF; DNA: TGCGCCAGCAGCCGAAGGGGTTTGATGGAAGGAGATACGCAGTATTTT
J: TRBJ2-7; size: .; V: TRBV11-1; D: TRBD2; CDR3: CASSTPGLAGGGSYEQYF; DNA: TGTGCCAGCAGCACGCCGGGACTAGCGGGAGGGGGTTCCTACGAGCAGTACTTC
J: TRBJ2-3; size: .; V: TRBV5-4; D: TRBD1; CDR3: CASRAGTAGTDTQYF; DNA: TGTGCCAGCAGAGCCGGGACAGCTGGCACAGATACGCAGTATTTT
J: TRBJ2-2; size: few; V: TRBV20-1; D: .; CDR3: CSAELTGELFF; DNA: TGCAGTGCCGAATTAACCGGGGAGCTGTTTTTT